The entry that follows covers one T cell receptor (beta chain) sequence. The sample has other DNA sequences that encode this CDR3 too. The data were produced by immunoSEQ multiplex PCR, yet TCRdb's version contains in-frame clones alone and is incomplete. The data contain roughly 2.6 million clones, roughly nine tenths of them seen just once; the ten biggest clones take up over 0.12%. Trimming took off 4 bases at V and 0 bases at J, with 6 bases between the two ends. CDR1 is SGHTA and CDR2 is FQGTGA in the germline V gene. The CDR3 has 14 residues. Nashville, Tennessee was home to all donors, each a Caucasian adult. This sample was taken from a study of shared clonotypes between healthy human individuals.

The material sequenced was naive CD4+ T cells sorted from blood. Described subset: CD45RA+ positively selected. This TCR was recovered from a man younger than 35 in good health. The V and J genes are TRBV7-3 and TRBJ2-2, with D perhaps TRBD2 (6 bases). The CDR3 loop reads CASSSGANTGELFF. CDR3 sequence (DNA): TGTGCCAGCAGCTCGGGGGCGAACACCGGGGAGCTGTTTTTT.